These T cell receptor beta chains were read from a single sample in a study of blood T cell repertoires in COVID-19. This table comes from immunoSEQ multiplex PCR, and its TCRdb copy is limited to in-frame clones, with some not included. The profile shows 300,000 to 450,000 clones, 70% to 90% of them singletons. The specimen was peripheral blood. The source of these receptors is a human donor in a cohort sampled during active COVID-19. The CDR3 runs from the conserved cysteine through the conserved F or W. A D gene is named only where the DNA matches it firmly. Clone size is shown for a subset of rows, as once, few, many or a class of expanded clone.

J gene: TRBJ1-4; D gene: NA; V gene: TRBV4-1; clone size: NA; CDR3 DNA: TGCGCCAGCAGCCCCCGGGGACTTGAAAAACTGTTTTTT; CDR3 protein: CASSPRGLEKLFF
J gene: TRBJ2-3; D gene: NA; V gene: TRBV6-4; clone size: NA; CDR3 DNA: TGTGCCAGCAGTGTCTCACAGGCAGATACGCAGTATTTT; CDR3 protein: CASSVSQADTQYF
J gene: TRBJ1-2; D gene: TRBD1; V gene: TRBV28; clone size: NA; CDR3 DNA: TGTGCCAGCAGTTTAACCGGGACAGGGAAAGATGGCTACACCTTC; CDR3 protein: CASSLTGTGKDGYTF
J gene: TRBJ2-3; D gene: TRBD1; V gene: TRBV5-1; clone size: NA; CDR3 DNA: TGCGCCAGCAGCTCGGGACAGCCTGACACAGATACGCAGTATTTT; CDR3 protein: CASSSGQPDTDTQYF
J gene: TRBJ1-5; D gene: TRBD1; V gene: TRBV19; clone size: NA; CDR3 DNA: TGTGCCAGTATTGGGGGACAGAGCAATCAGCCCCAGCATTTT; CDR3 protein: CASIGGQSNQPQHF
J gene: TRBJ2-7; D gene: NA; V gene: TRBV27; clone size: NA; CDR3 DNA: TGTGCCAGCAGTTTATTGTACAGAACAAGCTCCTACGAGCAGTACTTC; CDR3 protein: CASSLLYRTSSYEQYF
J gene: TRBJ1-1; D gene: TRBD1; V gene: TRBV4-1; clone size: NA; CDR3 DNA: TGCGCCAGCAGCCAAGGTAACAGGGGGAGGAACACTGAAGCTTTCTTT; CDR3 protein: CASSQGNRGRNTEAFF
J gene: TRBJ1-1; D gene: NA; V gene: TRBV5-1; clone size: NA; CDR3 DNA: TGCGCCAGCAGCCTGACAGGTGTGAACACTGAAGCTTTCTTT; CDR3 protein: CASSLTGVNTEAFF
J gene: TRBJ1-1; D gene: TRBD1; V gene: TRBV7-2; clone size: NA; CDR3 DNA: TGTGCCAGCAGCCCCAGACAGGGGATGGGCACTGAAGCTTTCTTT; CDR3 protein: CASSPRQGMGTEAFF
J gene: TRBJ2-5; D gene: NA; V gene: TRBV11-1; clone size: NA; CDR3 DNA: TGTGCCAGCAGCTCCTACCTGTACCAAGAGACCCAGTACTTC; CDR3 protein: CASSSYLYQETQYF
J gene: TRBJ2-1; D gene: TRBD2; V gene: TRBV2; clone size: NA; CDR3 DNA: TGTGCCAGCAGTGGATCTAGCGGGGGGTACAATGAGCAGTTCTTC; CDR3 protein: CASSGSSGGYNEQFF
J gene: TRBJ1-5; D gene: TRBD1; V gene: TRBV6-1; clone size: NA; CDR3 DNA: TGTGCCAGCAGTGAAGGGGACAGGGGTGATCAGCCCCAGCATTTT; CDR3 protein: CASSEGDRGDQPQHF
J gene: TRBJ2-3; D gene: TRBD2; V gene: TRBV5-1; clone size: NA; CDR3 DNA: TGCGCCAGCAGCTTGGGGTATGCGGGGGGCACAGATACGCAGTATTTT; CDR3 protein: CASSLGYAGGTDTQYF
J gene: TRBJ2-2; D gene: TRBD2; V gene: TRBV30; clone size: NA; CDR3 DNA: TGTGCCTGGACCCATATCGGGGGGTACACCGGGGAGCTGTTTTTT; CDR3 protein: CAWTHIGGYTGELFF
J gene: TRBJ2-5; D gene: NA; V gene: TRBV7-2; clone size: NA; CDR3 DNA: TGTGCCAGCAGCTCAGACTCGGGGATAGGGACCCAGTACTTC; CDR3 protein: CASSSDSGIGTQYF
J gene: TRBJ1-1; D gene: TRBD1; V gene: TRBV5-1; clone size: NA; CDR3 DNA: TGCGCCAGCAGCTCGTCCAGGGGGGAGGTCACTGAAGCTTTCTTT; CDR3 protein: CASSSSRGEVTEAFF
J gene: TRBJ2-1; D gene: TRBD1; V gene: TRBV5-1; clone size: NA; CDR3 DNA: TGCGCCAGCAGCTTGAATCGGACAGGGCCTAACTCACTCAATGAGCAGTTCTTC; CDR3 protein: CASSLNRTGPNSLNEQFF
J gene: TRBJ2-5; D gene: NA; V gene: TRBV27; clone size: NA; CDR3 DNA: TGTGCCAGCAGTGAGATGCGGGGTGGATGGGAGACCCAGTACTTC; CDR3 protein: CASSEMRGGWETQYF
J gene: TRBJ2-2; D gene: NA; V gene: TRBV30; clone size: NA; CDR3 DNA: TGTGCCTGGAGTGTATTGGAGTCCGGGGAGCTGTTTTTT; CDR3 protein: CAWSVLESGELFF
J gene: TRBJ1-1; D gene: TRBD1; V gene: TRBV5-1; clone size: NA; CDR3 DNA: TGCGCCAGCAGCTTGGGACAGGGGGCCTTTAAGAACACTGAAGCTTTCTTT; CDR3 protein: CASSLGQGAFKNTEAFF
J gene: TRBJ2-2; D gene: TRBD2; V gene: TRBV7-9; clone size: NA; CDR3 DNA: TGTGCCAGCAGCCCGACTAGCGGGGGCCCCGGGGAGCTGTTTTTT; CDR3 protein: CASSPTSGGPGELFF
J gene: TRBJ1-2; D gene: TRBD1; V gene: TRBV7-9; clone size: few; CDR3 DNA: TGTGCCAGCAGCTTAAAAGGGACAGACTATGGCTACACCTTC; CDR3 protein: CASSLKGTDYGYTF
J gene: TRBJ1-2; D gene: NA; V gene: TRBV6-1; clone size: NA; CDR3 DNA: TGTGCCAGCAGTGAAGGAGGTGGGGGCCACTATGGCTACACCTTC; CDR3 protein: CASSEGGGGHYGYTF
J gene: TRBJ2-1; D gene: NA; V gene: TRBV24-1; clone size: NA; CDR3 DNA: TGTGCCACCAGTGATAGCGGTGGCTTTTCCTACAATGAGCAGTTCTTC; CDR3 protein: CATSDSGGFSYNEQFF
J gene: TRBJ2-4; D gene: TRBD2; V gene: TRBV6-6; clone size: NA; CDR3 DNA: TGTGCCAGCAGTTACTCAGCTAGCGGGATGGGGAACATTCAGTACTTC; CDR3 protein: CASSYSASGMGNIQYF
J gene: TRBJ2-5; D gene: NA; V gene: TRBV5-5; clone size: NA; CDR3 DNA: TGTGCCAGCAGCTTGTCCCCCTTGCCAGGATACGGCGAGACCCAGTACTTC; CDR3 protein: CASSLSPLPGYGETQYF
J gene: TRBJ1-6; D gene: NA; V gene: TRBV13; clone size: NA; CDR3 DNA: TGTGCCAGCAGCTTACGTAAATCCTATAATTCACCCCTCCACTTT; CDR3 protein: CASSLRKSYNSPLHF
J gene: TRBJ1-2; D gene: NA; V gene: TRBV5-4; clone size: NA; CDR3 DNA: TGTGCCAGCAGCTTCAGGGGCGCGGACTATGGCTACACCTTC; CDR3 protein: CASSFRGADYGYTF
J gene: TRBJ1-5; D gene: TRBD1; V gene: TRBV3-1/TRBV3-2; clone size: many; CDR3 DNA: TGTGCCAGCAGCCCGACAGGGGTCGGCAATCAGCCCCAGCATTTT; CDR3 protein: CASSPTGVGNQPQHF
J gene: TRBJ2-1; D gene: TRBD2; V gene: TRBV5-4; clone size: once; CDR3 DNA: TGTGCCAGCAGCTCGGGGGGGCCCTATGAGCAGTTCTTC; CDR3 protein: CASSSGGPYEQFF
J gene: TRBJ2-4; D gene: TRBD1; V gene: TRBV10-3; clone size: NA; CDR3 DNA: TGTGCCATCAGTTCCGACAGGGGGGACATTCAGTACTTC; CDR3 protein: CAISSDRGDIQYF
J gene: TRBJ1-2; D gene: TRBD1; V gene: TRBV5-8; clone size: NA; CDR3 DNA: TGTGCCAGCAGCTTGGGGGACAGGGCTGGCTACACCTTC; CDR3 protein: CASSLGDRAGYTF